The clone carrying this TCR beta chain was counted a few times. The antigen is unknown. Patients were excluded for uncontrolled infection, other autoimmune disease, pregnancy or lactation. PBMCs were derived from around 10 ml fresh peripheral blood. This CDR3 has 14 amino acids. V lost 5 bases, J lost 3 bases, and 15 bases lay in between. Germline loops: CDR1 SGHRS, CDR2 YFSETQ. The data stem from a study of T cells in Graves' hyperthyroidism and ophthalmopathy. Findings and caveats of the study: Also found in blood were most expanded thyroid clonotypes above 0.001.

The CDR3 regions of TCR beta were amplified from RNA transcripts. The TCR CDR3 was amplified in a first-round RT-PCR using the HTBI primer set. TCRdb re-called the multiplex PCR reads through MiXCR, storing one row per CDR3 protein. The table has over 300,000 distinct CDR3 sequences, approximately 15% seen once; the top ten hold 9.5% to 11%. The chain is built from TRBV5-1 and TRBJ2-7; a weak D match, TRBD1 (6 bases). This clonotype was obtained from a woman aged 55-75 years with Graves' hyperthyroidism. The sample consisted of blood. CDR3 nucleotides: TGCGCCAGCAGTTCGGAGGCCAGGGGCTACGAGCAGTACTTC. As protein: CASSSEARGYEQYF.